The 7 T cell receptor delta chains below all came from one sample that was sequenced in a study of gamma-delta T cells after stem cell transplantation. TCRdb re-identified clones in the RT-PCR reads via CATT. The sample includes around 1,300 delta-chain clones, roughly 5% of them seen just once. Sequenced input: gamma-delta T cells. These receptors all come from a human donor. It is not recorded whose cells these are; they may come from a transplant donor.

Points on this clone: A read error likely explains this, since a far larger clone differs by one base. The sample carries other DNA sequences with the same CDR3. The rearrangement links TRDV2 to TRDJ3; D is possibly TRDD3 (5 bases). The CDR3 is made up of 18 amino acids. CDR1 is GEAIGNYY, CDR2 EKD, per germline. V lost 2 bases and J 0 bases, leaving 13 bases between the germline ends. DNA for the CDR3: TGTGCCTGTGACATGACCGGGGGCGTCTCCTGGGACACCCGACAGATGTTTTTC. It codes for CACDMTGGVSWDTRQMFF.

This clone was counted a few times. The chain joins TRDV2 to TRDJ1; 13 bases are a match to TRDD3. V dropped 1 base and J dropped 4; count of bases not matched to a gene: 5. This CDR3 comprises 16 residues. Germline loops: CDR1 GEAIGNYY, CDR2 EKD. The CDR3 DNA sequence: TGTGCCTGTGACACACTGGGGGATACGGTTCGCGATAAACTCATCTTT. It specifies CACDTLGDTVRDKLIF.

Concerning this clone itself: A much larger clone sits a single nucleotide away, making a read error possible. Other DNA sequences in the same sample also yield this CDR3. This chain uses TRDV2 with TRDJ1; D is undetermined. Germline loops: CDR1 GEAIGNYY, CDR2 EKD. The length of the CDR3 is 12 residues. V lost 0 bases and J lost 7, with 8 bases in between. The chain's CDR3 is CACDTGAAKLIF. CDR3 DNA sequence: TGTGCCTGTGACACCGGGGCCGCTAAACTCATCTTT.

A note on this clone: This probably arose from a read error, given a far larger clone one base away. This CDR3 is also generated by other DNA sequences in the sample. This sequence joins TRDV2 and TRDJ1, with 7 positions matching TRDD3. J was trimmed by 0 bases and V by 0 bases; bases with no gene match: 18. The CDR3 is made up of 20 amino acids. Germline V CDR1 and CDR2: GEAIGNYY, EKD. Written as DNA, the CDR3 is TGTGCCTGTGACACCGTTGTACTAGGGGATAGGAGTGACTACACCGATAAACTCATCTTT. As protein: CACDTVVLGDRSDYTDKLIF.

Turning to this clone: The protein TCRdb lists belongs to a much larger clone and differs from this DNA's translation at residue 3, which points to a read error; the protein shown is made from the DNA. This chain connects TRDV2 to TRDJ1; 7 bases line up with TRDD3. CDR1 GEAIGNYY and CDR2 EKD come from the germline V gene. This CDR3 comprises 15 residues. CDR3 loop: CARDTVGGSTDKLIF. In DNA, the CDR3 is TGTGCCCGTGACACCGTGGGGGGATCAACCGATAAACTCATCTTT.

Details on this clone: TCRdb assigns this DNA the protein of a much larger clone, which departs from its translation at residue 14; this likely reflects a read error, and the protein shown comes from translating the DNA. V and J are TRDV2 and TRDJ3, with a weak D call TRDD3 (5 bases). Germline V gene lookup returns CDR1 GEAIGNYY and CDR2 EKD. The CDR3 has 18 amino acids. The CDR3, as DNA: TGTGCCTGTGACACCGGGGGGGCCCGCTCCTGGGACACCCAACAGATGTTTTTC. It specifies CACDTGGARSWDTQQMFF.

This clone was observed a few times. TCRdb's entry gives the protein of a much larger clone, which mismatches this DNA's translation at residue 16, likely from a read error; the protein reported here is translated from the DNA. The chain carries TRDV2 and TRDJ1, with 11 bases identical to TRDD3. Germline V CDR1 and CDR2: GEAIGNYY, EKD. The CDR3 has 18 amino acids. DNA for the CDR3: TGTGCCTGTGACACCGTGGGTCTGGGGGATACCCACACCGATAAACCCATCTTT. Amino acid sequence: CACDTVGLGDTHTDKPIF.